This T cell receptor (beta chain) was sequenced for a study of T cells after yellow fever vaccination. Study conclusions and caveats: FACS-sorted repertoires could harbor abundant contaminating bulk-population clonotypes.

J lost 4 bases, V lost 6 bases, and 5 bases had no gene match. The CDR3 spans 13 residues. Germline V lookup: CDR1 SGHTA, CDR2 FQGNSA. MiXCR, run by TCRdb on the 5' RACE reads, gives a single entry per CDR3 protein. Here the sample spans 300,000 to 400,000 distinct CDR3 sequences, approximately 12% being singletons. This clonotype has more than one count but fewer than ten. What it binds is unknown. The chain recombines TRBV7-2 with TRBJ2-5, with 7 positions matching TRBD1. The specimen was CD4+ T cells sorted from PBMCs, collected 45 days after the yellow fever booster vaccination. The source is a man between 18 and 29 years old who received the YFV17D yellow fever vaccine. The CDR3 DNA reads TGTGCCAGCAGGAAAGGACAGGCAGAGACCCAGTACTTC. As protein: CASRKGQAETQYF.